This T cell receptor (beta chain) was sequenced in a study of T-cell memory formation after mild COVID-19. Whole-study context: TCR clusters were largely donor specific.

Germline CDR1 MGHRA, CDR2 YSYEKL. Trimming took 4 bases from V and 1 from J, leaving 4 bases between them. The CDR3 is 12 residues long. General study findings and limits: Second-wave clones peaking on day 37 lacked confirmed SARS-CoV-2 specificity. Balance between CD4 and CD8 was seen in clones contracting day 15 to 85, and a CD4+ lean was seen in later expanders.

For this clonotype: Its antigen is currently unknown.

Using its own MiXCR run on the 5' RACE reads, TCRdb lists one record per CDR3 protein. The data hold approximately 60,000 distinct CDR3 sequences, with more than 9% observed a single time. The TCR comes from a man aged 18 to 30 who had mild COVID-19 (a few samples of this study predate the infection). Cell type and time point are not known. Sequenced material: PBMCs or a T cell subset sorted from them (not recorded which). The chain recombines TRBV4-1 with TRBJ1-2; D remains unclear. CDR3 nucleotides: TGCGCCAGCAGCCTGGATAACTATGGCTACACCTTC. This codes for CASSLDNYGYTF.